This TCR beta chain was found in a study of blood T cell repertoires in COVID-19. Study summary: Acute and convalescent COVID-19 specimens originated in the United States, Italy and Spain. In each case, the material was cDNA or gDNA derived from T cells, B-cell-depleted T cells, or PBMCs.

Seattle's cohort entered during active infection and was followed longitudinally. Germline CDR1 SGDLS, CDR2 YYNGEE. The CDR3 is 16 residues long. V shed 4 bases and J 5 bases; nucleotides not matched to a gene: 13. Authors' analysis steps: Quantification of nucleated cells was approximated via reference gene primer amplification. Profiling relied on immunoSEQ multiplex PCR, and the TCRdb table lists in-frame clones only, not all of them. V and J calls and clone size are given by that table; D and trimming were obtained from the DNA. The sample holds 300,000 to 350,000 clones; about nine tenths are singletons and the top ten take more than 7.5%.

Sequencing was done on a sample of peripheral blood. The origin of this receptor is a man between 25 and 39 years old with COVID-19, enrolled during active disease. The chain uses TRBV9 and TRBJ2-7, with 9 bases that match TRBD1. CDR3 sequence (DNA): TGTGCCAGCAGCTTCAGAGGGGACAGGGCAGTCCACGAGCAGTACTTC. Its translation is CASSFRGDRAVHEQYF.